Each of the 15 T cell receptor beta chains below was sequenced from the same sample in a study of CD8 T cells in Susac syndrome. Reverse transcription of about 0.5 to 1 ug RNA used random hexamers. TCRdb fed the immunoSEQ multiplex PCR reads into MiXCR, producing one record per CDR3 protein. The table records approximately 77,000 distinct CDR3 sequences, about 92% of them present only once. The sequencing sample was made of CD4+ T cells from PBMCs. The receptor source for this set is a human donor with Susac syndrome.

The rearrangement links TRBV7-9 to TRBJ2-5; 7 bases are shared with TRBD2. Unmatched junction bases numbered 6, after V lost 4 bases and J lost 4 bases. CDR1 and CDR2 from the germline V gene are SEHNR and FQNEAQ (reference sequence). CDR3 size: 14 residues. The CDR3 DNA reads as TGTGCCAGCAGCTCGAGCGGGGCCGGAGAGACCCAGTACTTC. Its protein product is CASSSSGAGETQYF.

The chain carries TRBV7-8 and TRBJ2-1; 10 nucleotides match TRBD2. V trimming: 1 base; J trimming: 10 bases; junction bases outside the gene matches: 7. CDR3 length: 15 residues. Germline V gives CDR1 SGHVS, CDR2 FQNEAQ. CDR3 amino acids: CASSLGLAGVLEQFF. DNA of the CDR3: TGTGCCAGCAGCTTAGGTCTAGCGGGAGTTTTGGAGCAGTTCTTC.

This chain joins TRBV7-2 and TRBJ2-1; 8 bases fit TRBD2. CDR1 and CDR2 from the germline V gene are SGHTA and FQGNSA. V lost 3 bases, J lost 6 bases, and 10 bases stayed unmatched. The CDR3 runs 16 residues. CDR3 loop: CASSFPISGMSNEQFF. The CDR3 DNA follows: TGTGCCAGCAGCTTTCCCATTAGCGGGATGAGCAATGAGCAGTTCTTC.

The chain uses TRBV5-1 and TRBJ2-7; 8 positions match TRBD1. The length of the CDR3 is 14 residues. Germline-derived CDR1 and CDR2 are SGHRS and YFSETQ. J gave up 2 bases and V 4 bases, and 5 bases lay outside the gene matches. The CDR3 region is CASSRGQDPYEQYF. CDR3 DNA sequence: TGCGCCAGCAGCAGGGGACAGGACCCCTACGAGCAGTACTTC.

Of note for this clonotype: One end of the junction fails to match germline, which may point to a read error. V usage is TRBV6-5 and J usage is TRBJ2-3; 10 bases map to TRBD1. CDR3 length equals 13 residues. Germline CDR1 and CDR2: MNHEY and SVGAGI. The CDR3 DNA follows: TGTGCCAGCAGTTATGGGGCTTCCGGGACAGGGGTCTTT. It is translated as CASSYGASGTGVF.

The chain employs TRBV10-3 and TRBJ2-1; 7 positions match TRBD1. Germline CDR1 reads ENHRY; CDR2 reads SYGVKD. The ends lost 10 bases at V and 5 bases at J; junction bases unmatched: 8. The CDR3 length is 13 residues. The DNA of the CDR3 is TGTGCCACAGGGGACAGACAAAACAATGAGCAGTTCTTC. As protein: CATGDRQNNEQFF.

The chain is built from TRBV4-2 and TRBJ2-3; 10 nucleotides line up with TRBD2. This CDR3 spans 16 amino acids. Germline CDR1 reads LGHNA; CDR2 reads YNFKEQ. V was clipped by 0 bases and J by 3 bases; unmatched bases: 3. CDR3 DNA: TGTGCCAGCAGCCAAGAGGCTAGCGGGAGAACAGATACGCAGTATTTT. Protein product: CASSQEASGRTDTQYF.

This chain uses TRBV3-1 with TRBJ2-1; 12 bases map to TRBD1. CDR3 size: 16 residues. Germline-derived CDR1 and CDR2 are LGHDT and YNNKEL (reference sequence). J gave up 7 bases and V 3 bases, and 7 bases lay outside the gene matches. CDR3 amino acids: CASSQFGTGGPNEQFF. The CDR3 coding sequence is TGTGCCAGCAGCCAGTTCGGGACAGGGGGCCCTAATGAGCAGTTCTTC.

V is TRBV3-1 and J is TRBJ2-7; possible D gene TRBD1, 5 bases. The CDR3 is 15 residues long. CDR1 is LGHDT, CDR2 YNNKEL, per germline (reference sequence). Trimming cost V 2 bases and J 2 bases, with 13 bases left between them. The CDR3, as DNA: TGTGCCAGCAGCCAAAGTCTACAGGTTACCTACGAGCAGTACTTC. Amino acids: CASSQSLQVTYEQYF.

This chain links TRBV5-6 with TRBJ2-3, with 8 bases that match TRBD2. CDR1 and CDR2 (germline): SGHDT, YYEEEE. This CDR3 spans 16 amino acids. V shed 1 base and J 4 bases; nucleotides not matched to a gene: 8. CDR3 in DNA: TGTGCCAGCAGCTTGAGCCCTACCGGGAGGGCAGATACGCAGTATTTT. This gives the protein CASSLSPTGRADTQYF.

The chain joins TRBV5-1 to TRBJ2-5; possibly TRBD2 for D (7 bases). Trimming cost V 4 bases and J 1 base, with 20 bases left between them. Germline CDR1 SGHRS, CDR2 YFSETQ. This CDR3 spans 17 amino acids. CDR3 sequence reads: CASSGGPGGPIQETQYF. CDR3 nucleotides: TGCGCCAGCAGCGGGGGGCCGGGGGGCCCGATCCAAGAGACCCAGTACTTC.

V usage is TRBV6-2 or TRBV6-3 and J usage is TRBJ2-7; unclear D gene. The CDR3 length is 13 residues. The germline V gene encodes CDR1 MNHEY and CDR2 SVGEGT. V gave up 5 bases and J gave up 2 bases, with 10 bases separating them. CDR3: CASSPSKAYEQYF. CDR3 coding DNA: TGTGCCAGCAGTCCCTCAAAAGCCTACGAGCAGTACTTC.

The J gene is TRBJ2-2, the V gene TRBV12-3 or TRBV12-4; D gene uncertain. V shed 5 bases and J shed 5 bases, with 18 bases lying between them. The CDR3 extends over 16 amino acids. The CDR3 nucleotides read TGTGCCAGCAGTCCCCTCCGGGCAGGTTCAACCGGGGAGCTGTTTTTT. This gives the protein CASSPLRAGSTGELFF.

The V call is TRBV5-6, the J call TRBJ2-5; D is possibly TRBD1 or TRBD2 (5 bases each). This CDR3 contains 13 residues. Germline V lookup: CDR1 SGHDT, CDR2 YYEEEE. V was shortened by 3 bases and J by 7 bases, with 13 bases between the two germline ends. CDR3 nucleotide sequence: TGTGCCAGCAGCTCGGGCAGGGACGGGACCCAGTACTTC. It codes for CASSSGRDGTQYF.

This chain uses TRBV2 with TRBJ2-7, with D perhaps TRBD1 or TRBD2 (5 bases each). With 4 bases removed from V and 3 bases from J, the gap between germline ends came to 13 bases. There are 14 residues in the CDR3. CDR1 SNHLY and CDR2 FYNNEI come from the germline V gene. CDR3 nucleotides: TGTGCCAGCAGTGGGGGGTCCCTTAGCTACGAGCAGTACTTC. It translates to CASSGGSLSYEQYF.